Listed below are T cell receptor beta chains from one sample, sequenced in a study of T cells in Graves' hyperthyroidism and ophthalmopathy. MiXCR was run by TCRdb on the multiplex PCR reads, yielding one entry per CDR3 protein. The profile shows over 200,000 distinct CDR3 sequences, roughly 15% of them singletons. The source material was blood. These receptors originate from a man aged 45 to 65 with Graves' hyperthyroidism. Both conserved end residues are part of each CDR3. The D gene is left open where the match is weak. The size field is filled for only some rows; it gives once, few, many or a size class.

D gene: -
V gene: TRBV25-1
J gene: TRBJ2-2
clone size: -
CDR3 protein: CASSDSRPNTGELFF
CDR3 DNA: TGTGCCAGCAGTGATTCCAGGCCTAACACCGGGGAGCTGTTTTTT

D gene: -
V gene: TRBV15
J gene: TRBJ2-3
clone size: -
CDR3 protein: CATSVRGTDTQYF
CDR3 DNA: TGTGCCACCAGCGTCCGGGGTACAGATACGCAGTATTTT

D gene: -
V gene: TRBV10-3
J gene: TRBJ1-4
clone size: many
CDR3 protein: CAISRGTDEKLFF
CDR3 DNA: TGTGCCATCAGCAGGGGCACGGATGAAAAACTGTTTTTT

D gene: -
V gene: TRBV29-1
J gene: TRBJ2-1
clone size: -
CDR3 protein: CSVTGTPVDEQFF
CDR3 DNA: TGCAGCGTTACGGGGACACCAGTCGATGAGCAGTTCTTC

D gene: TRBD1
V gene: TRBV2
J gene: TRBJ2-7
clone size: few
CDR3 protein: CASTDRESSYEQYF
CDR3 DNA: TGTGCCAGCACCGACAGGGAGAGCTCCTACGAGCAGTACTTC

D gene: -
V gene: TRBV5-1
J gene: TRBJ2-5
clone size: -
CDR3 protein: CASGGKGDQETQYF
CDR3 DNA: TGCGCCAGCGGGGGGAAGGGGGACCAAGAGACCCAGTACTTC

D gene: TRBD2
V gene: TRBV7-9
J gene: TRBJ2-3
clone size: few
CDR3 protein: CASSRGLAGTTDTQYF
CDR3 DNA: TGTGCCAGCAGCCGAGGACTAGCGGGGACCACAGATACGCAGTATTTT

D gene: -
V gene: TRBV15
J gene: TRBJ1-2
clone size: many
CDR3 protein: CATSRGGNYGYTF
CDR3 DNA: TGTGCCACCAGCAGGGGCGGTAACTATGGCTACACCTTC

D gene: TRBD2
V gene: TRBV27
J gene: TRBJ2-3
clone size: many
CDR3 protein: CASSPRMASGRPPDTQYF
CDR3 DNA: TGTGCCAGCAGTCCCCGCATGGCTAGCGGGAGGCCCCCAGATACGCAGTATTTT

D gene: -
V gene: TRBV28
J gene: TRBJ1-2
clone size: -
CDR3 protein: CASGSQGKFPYGYTF
CDR3 DNA: TGTGCCAGCGGGAGCCAGGGGAAATTTCCCTATGGCTACACCTTC

D gene: -
V gene: TRBV28
J gene: TRBJ1-1
clone size: many
CDR3 protein: CASSSPASQKAFF
CDR3 DNA: TGTGCCAGCAGTTCGCCGGCCTCCCAAAAAGCTTTCTTT

D gene: -
V gene: TRBV4-1
J gene: TRBJ1-5
clone size: few
CDR3 protein: CASSQGEGAYQPQHF
CDR3 DNA: TGCGCCAGCAGCCAAGGAGAAGGGGCCTATCAGCCCCAGCATTTT

D gene: TRBD2
V gene: TRBV2
J gene: TRBJ2-2
clone size: -
CDR3 protein: CASNGEGGFTGELFF
CDR3 DNA: TGTGCCAGCAATGGGGAGGGAGGGTTCACCGGGGAGCTGTTTTTT

D gene: TRBD1
V gene: TRBV29-1
J gene: TRBJ2-7
clone size: -
CDR3 protein: CSVEGGQGAYEQYF
CDR3 DNA: TGCAGCGTTGAAGGAGGGCAGGGGGCCTACGAGCAGTACTTC

D gene: TRBD2
V gene: TRBV2
J gene: TRBJ2-5
clone size: many
CDR3 protein: CASSEGLAGSKETQYF
CDR3 DNA: TGTGCCAGCAGTGAAGGACTAGCGGGATCAAAGGAGACCCAGTACTTC

D gene: -
V gene: TRBV6-1
J gene: TRBJ1-6
clone size: many
CDR3 protein: CASSELYRGPPLHF
CDR3 DNA: TGTGCCAGCAGTGAACTTTATCGCGGTCCACCCCTCCACTTT

D gene: -
V gene: TRBV28
J gene: TRBJ1-1
clone size: many
CDR3 protein: CASSFVKGTEAFF
CDR3 DNA: TGTGCCAGCAGTTTTGTCAAGGGAACTGAAGCTTTCTTT

D gene: -
V gene: TRBV5-1
J gene: TRBJ1-1
clone size: many
CDR3 protein: CASSFTGYNTEAFF
CDR3 DNA: TGCGCCAGCAGCTTTACAGGGTACAACACTGAAGCTTTCTTT

D gene: -
V gene: TRBV5-1
J gene: TRBJ2-3
clone size: many
CDR3 protein: CASSPGTSTDTQYF
CDR3 DNA: TGCGCCAGCAGCCCTGGTACTAGCACAGATACGCAGTATTTT

D gene: -
V gene: TRBV6-2/TRBV6-3
J gene: TRBJ1-4
clone size: few
CDR3 protein: CASSPRPYQGNNEKLFF
CDR3 DNA: TGTGCCAGCAGTCCCCGGCCCTACCAGGGAAACAATGAAAAACTGTTTTTT

D gene: -
V gene: TRBV6-1
J gene: TRBJ2-7
clone size: many
CDR3 protein: CASRETGSYEQYF
CDR3 DNA: TGTGCCAGCAGGGAAACAGGGTCCTACGAGCAGTACTTC

D gene: -
V gene: TRBV3-1
J gene: TRBJ2-7
clone size: many
CDR3 protein: CASSRTDLFPYEQYF
CDR3 DNA: TGTGCCAGCAGCAGGACAGACCTCTTCCCCTACGAGCAGTACTTC

D gene: -
V gene: TRBV5-1
J gene: TRBJ1-1
clone size: few
CDR3 protein: CASSAPEKMNTEAFF
CDR3 DNA: TGCGCCAGCAGCGCCCCGGAGAAGATGAACACTGAAGCTTTCTTT

D gene: TRBD2
V gene: TRBV2
J gene: TRBJ2-3
clone size: many
CDR3 protein: CASKVSGIGSTDTQYF
CDR3 DNA: TGTGCCAGCAAGGTTAGCGGGATAGGTAGCACAGATACGCAGTATTTT

D gene: TRBD2
V gene: TRBV30
J gene: TRBJ2-5
clone size: many
CDR3 protein: CAWSRLAGGETQYF
CDR3 DNA: TGTGCCTGGAGTAGGCTAGCGGGAGGAGAGACCCAGTACTTC

D gene: -
V gene: TRBV7-2
J gene: TRBJ1-6
clone size: few
CDR3 protein: CASSLMGRGNSPLHF
CDR3 DNA: TGTGCCAGCAGCTTAATGGGCAGGGGTAATTCACCCCTCCACTTT

D gene: TRBD2
V gene: TRBV3-1
J gene: TRBJ2-6
clone size: -
CDR3 protein: CASKGRAGGANVLTF
CDR3 DNA: TGTGCCAGCAAAGGGAGGGCCGGTGGGGCCAACGTCCTGACTTTC

D gene: TRBD1
V gene: TRBV12-5
J gene: TRBJ1-4
clone size: many
CDR3 protein: CASGSGQGDEKLFF
CDR3 DNA: TGTGCTAGTGGTTCTGGACAGGGTGACGAAAAACTGTTTTTT

D gene: -
V gene: TRBV7-9
J gene: TRBJ2-7
clone size: many
CDR3 protein: CASSNPRITNYEQYF
CDR3 DNA: TGTGCCAGCAGCAACCCCCGGATCACAAATTACGAGCAGTACTTC

D gene: -
V gene: TRBV27
J gene: TRBJ2-7
clone size: -
CDR3 protein: CASSLNPEEQYF
CDR3 DNA: TGTGCCAGCAGCCTGAACCCGGAGGAGCAGTACTTC

D gene: TRBD1
V gene: TRBV7-9
J gene: TRBJ2-1
clone size: -
CDR3 protein: CASSFSTGGGKGEQFF
CDR3 DNA: TGTGCCAGCAGCTTTTCGACAGGGGGAGGTAAGGGTGAGCAGTTCTTC

D gene: TRBD2
V gene: TRBV20-1
J gene: TRBJ2-1
clone size: few
CDR3 protein: CSATPGTRGNEQFF
CDR3 DNA: TGCAGTGCTACCCCCGGGACTAGAGGCAATGAGCAGTTCTTC

D gene: -
V gene: TRBV4-1
J gene: TRBJ2-7
clone size: -
CDR3 protein: CASSQVEDSYEQYF
CDR3 DNA: TGCGCCAGCAGCCAAGTTGAGGACAGCTACGAGCAGTACTTC

D gene: -
V gene: TRBV10-3
J gene: TRBJ1-4
clone size: -
CDR3 protein: CAISERSNEKLFF
CDR3 DNA: TGTGCCATCAGTGAACGTTCTAATGAAAAACTGTTTTTT

D gene: -
V gene: TRBV11-3
J gene: TRBJ2-7
clone size: many
CDR3 protein: CASSLDQGPAYEQYF
CDR3 DNA: TGTGCCAGCAGCTTAGATCAGGGGCCAGCCTACGAGCAGTACTTC

D gene: TRBD2
V gene: TRBV20-1
J gene: TRBJ2-3
clone size: many
CDR3 protein: CSARELAARTDTQYF
CDR3 DNA: TGCAGTGCTAGAGAACTAGCGGCACGCACAGATACGCAGTATTTT

D gene: TRBD1
V gene: TRBV7-2
J gene: TRBJ1-5
clone size: -
CDR3 protein: CASSFGTGGWGNQPQHF
CDR3 DNA: TGTGCCAGCAGCTTTGGGACAGGGGGCTGGGGCAATCAGCCCCAGCATTTT

D gene: TRBD1
V gene: TRBV4-1
J gene: TRBJ1-1
clone size: -
CDR3 protein: CASSQGGAGGRTEAFF
CDR3 DNA: TGCGCCAGCAGCCAAGGTGGGGCAGGGGGCAGAACTGAAGCTTTCTTT

D gene: -
V gene: TRBV7-9
J gene: TRBJ2-7
clone size: many
CDR3 protein: CASSPTGSYEQYF
CDR3 DNA: TGTGCCAGCAGCCCCACAGGGTCCTACGAGCAGTACTTC

D gene: TRBD2
V gene: TRBV7-9
J gene: TRBJ2-7
clone size: many
CDR3 protein: CASSLASSGALGQYF
CDR3 DNA: TGTGCCAGCAGCTTAGCGTCTAGCGGGGCCTTGGGGCAGTACTTC

D gene: -
V gene: TRBV5-5
J gene: TRBJ1-2
clone size: many
CDR3 protein: CASSADLGDYGYTF
CDR3 DNA: TGTGCCAGCAGCGCAGACCTGGGGGACTATGGCTACACCTTC

D gene: TRBD2
V gene: TRBV20-1
J gene: TRBJ2-7
clone size: -
CDR3 protein: CSAKGGLAGQQYF
CDR3 DNA: TGCAGTGCTAAGGGAGGACTAGCGGGCCAGCAGTACTTC

D gene: TRBD2
V gene: TRBV5-5
J gene: TRBJ2-5
clone size: many
CDR3 protein: CASSLALAAQETQYF
CDR3 DNA: TGTGCCAGCAGCTTAGCCCTAGCGGCCCAAGAGACCCAGTACTTC

D gene: -
V gene: TRBV12-3/TRBV12-4
J gene: TRBJ2-7
clone size: -
CDR3 protein: CVSRGSSYEQYF
CDR3 DNA: TGTGTCAGCCGGGGATCATCCTACGAGCAGTACTTC

D gene: -
V gene: TRBV20-1
J gene: TRBJ1-1
clone size: many
CDR3 protein: CSAPKVGVRTEAFF
CDR3 DNA: TGCAGTGCGCCCAAGGTGGGGGTCAGGACTGAAGCTTTCTTT

D gene: TRBD1
V gene: TRBV7-9
J gene: TRBJ2-3
clone size: -
CDR3 protein: CASSEVQGIRTDTQYF
CDR3 DNA: TGTGCCAGCAGCGAAGTACAGGGGATACGCACAGATACGCAGTATTTT

D gene: -
V gene: TRBV20-1
J gene: TRBJ1-5
clone size: -
CDR3 protein: CSARRDIGNQPQHF
CDR3 DNA: TGCAGTGCTCGCCGGGACATTGGCAATCAGCCCCAGCATTTT

D gene: -
V gene: TRBV14
J gene: TRBJ1-3
clone size: many
CDR3 protein: CASSQDKRGTTTFPLSGNTIYF
CDR3 DNA: TGTGCCAGCAGCCAAGATAAGAGGGGCACGACGACCTTTCCCCTCTCTGGAAACACCATATATTTT

D gene: -
V gene: TRBV18
J gene: TRBJ2-1
clone size: few
CDR3 protein: CASSPTTDNEQFF
CDR3 DNA: TGTGCCAGCTCACCGACGACAGACAATGAGCAGTTCTTC

D gene: -
V gene: TRBV30
J gene: TRBJ1-2
clone size: -
CDR3 protein: CAWNGHEGAYGYTF
CDR3 DNA: TGTGCCTGGAACGGTCACGAAGGGGCCTATGGCTACACCTTC

D gene: TRBD2
V gene: TRBV5-1
J gene: TRBJ2-2
clone size: -
CDR3 protein: CASSLDGSGRNGELFF
CDR3 DNA: TGCGCCAGCAGCTTGGATGGTAGCGGGAGGAACGGGGAGCTGTTTTTT

D gene: -
V gene: TRBV10-3
J gene: TRBJ2-1
clone size: many
CDR3 protein: CATQPDSQYNEQFF
CDR3 DNA: TGTGCCACCCAGCCGGACAGCCAATACAATGAGCAGTTCTTC

D gene: -
V gene: TRBV11-3
J gene: TRBJ2-1
clone size: many
CDR3 protein: CASSLDGDGSPNEQFF
CDR3 DNA: TGTGCCAGCAGCTTAGATGGGGACGGGAGTCCTAATGAGCAGTTCTTC

D gene: -
V gene: TRBV12-3/TRBV12-4
J gene: TRBJ2-5
clone size: many
CDR3 protein: CASSLMAEETQYF
CDR3 DNA: TGTGCCAGCAGTTTGATGGCAGAAGAGACCCAGTACTTC

D gene: -
V gene: TRBV20-1
J gene: TRBJ1-5
clone size: -
CDR3 protein: CSARIGTKNQPQHF
CDR3 DNA: TGCAGTGCTAGAATCGGGACAAAAAATCAGCCCCAGCATTTT

D gene: TRBD2
V gene: TRBV7-2
J gene: TRBJ2-3
clone size: -
CDR3 protein: CASSATSGRAGTQYF
CDR3 DNA: TGTGCCAGCAGCGCGACTAGCGGGAGGGCAGGTACGCAGTATTTT

D gene: -
V gene: TRBV13
J gene: TRBJ2-7
clone size: -
CDR3 protein: CASSLVPTSREQYF
CDR3 DNA: TGTGCCAGCAGCTTAGTCCCGACTTCAAGGGAGCAGTACTTC

D gene: -
V gene: TRBV7-2
J gene: TRBJ1-3
clone size: many
CDR3 protein: CASSQTGYTIYF
CDR3 DNA: TGTGCCAGCAGCCAAACGGGGTACACCATATATTTT

D gene: TRBD2
V gene: TRBV6-1
J gene: TRBJ2-3
clone size: many
CDR3 protein: CASSEAGLAWLTQYF
CDR3 DNA: TGTGCCAGCAGTGAAGCCGGACTAGCGTGGCTTACGCAGTATTTT